This T cell receptor beta chain was obtained from a study of blood T cell repertoires in COVID-19. The overall study: The samples span acute and convalescent COVID-19 from the United States, Italy and Spain. PBMCs, B-cell-depleted T cells, or T cells were the source of the cDNA or gDNA that made up the material.

Germline loops: CDR1 SNHLY, CDR2 FYNNEI. With 6 bases clipped from V and 2 bases from J, the junction kept 2 bases outside the gene matches. This CDR3 is 13 amino acids long. The authors' processing: Amplification with reference gene primers provided the estimates of nucleated cell counts. Profiling relied on immunoSEQ multiplex PCR, and the TCRdb table lists in-frame clones only, not all of them. V and J calls and clone size are those listed in that table; D and trimming were worked out from the DNA. The sample has hundreds of thousands of clones, roughly 80% seen once. The chain links TRBV2 to TRBJ1-2, with 8 bases matching TRBD1. The TCR comes from a woman aged 45-65 years with acute or convalescent COVID-19. The material sequenced was peripheral blood. The CDR3 protein is CASSYRGNYGYTF. DNA for the CDR3: TGTGCCAGCAGCTACAGGGGGAACTATGGCTACACCTTC.